This TCR beta chain is drawn from a study of regulatory T cells in long-lasting Graves disease. Background on the study: Prior antithyroid drug treatment in newly diagnosed Graves' patients lasted under 3 months. Findings and caveats of the study: TRBV28 was favored in persistent disease, as were TRBJ1-2 and TRBJ2-5. For persistent Graves' patients, TCR diversity was lower than for newly diagnosed ones.

To make TCR beta libraries, researchers used iRepertoire HTBI primers and Arm-PCR of CDR3 regions. TCRdb re-derived calls from the multiplex PCR reads in MiXCR, one entry per CDR3 protein. The sample yields approximately 310,000 distinct CDR3 sequences, 18% seen once. In the case of this clonotype: Its target is unknown.

The CDR3 totals 15 residues. Between the trimmed V and J ends, which lost 0 bases and 2 bases, there was a span of 8 bases. The germline gives CDR1 LNHNV, CDR2 YYDKDF (reference sequence). The time point: newly diagnosed GD, antithyroid drugs for less than 3 months. PBMC RNA was the source of the TCR library. The source is a female donor with Graves disease. The rearrangement uses TRBV15 and TRBJ1-3; D is uncertain. This material consisted of peripheral blood mononuclear cells (PBMCs), taken at new diagnosis, from a patient treated with antithyroid drugs. The CDR3 spells CATSRDRSAGNTIYF. Here the CDR3 DNA reads TGTGCCACCAGCAGAGATCGCTCCGCTGGAAACACCATATATTTT. Filled out from reference TRBV15 and TRBJ1-3, the complete variable domain reads DAMVIQNPRYQVTQFGKPVTLSCSQTLNHNVMYWYQQKSSQAPKLLFHYYDKDFNNEADTPDNFQSRRPNTSFCFLDIRSPGLGDTAMYLCATSRDRSAGNTIYFGEGSWLTVV.